The source of this T cell receptor beta chain is a study of T cells in Graves' hyperthyroidism and ophthalmopathy. Study findings and constraints: The model anticipated ophthalmopathy a median around six months pre-onset. A model using 13 V-J features told ophthalmopathy apart from stable hyperthyroidism.

At least 3 on the Clinical Activity Score was recorded for ophthalmopathy patients, who also had NOSPECS grade at least 4 and duration under 3 months. Only a few counts were recorded for this clonotype. What it binds is not known. CDR1 and CDR2 (germline): SGHTA, FQGTGA. This CDR3 is 16 amino acids long. V was shortened by 6 bases and J by 7 bases, with 25 bases between the two germline ends. Amplification targeted TCR beta CDR3 regions from RNA transcripts. The HTBI primer set was used in a first-round RT-PCR of the TCR CDR3. Using its own MiXCR run on the multiplex PCR reads, TCRdb lists one record per CDR3 protein. The profile shows more than 350,000 distinct CDR3 sequences, about 15% of them singletons.

The sample was blood. The chain is built from TRBV7-3 and TRBJ2-7; maybe TRBD1 (6 bases). The origin of this receptor is a woman aged 55 to 70 with Graves' ophthalmopathy. CDR3 DNA sequence: TGTGCCAGCAGTGAAGTAGTCCGTTTACAGGGTGGTGAGCAGTACTTC. It yields the protein CASSEVVRLQGGEQYF.